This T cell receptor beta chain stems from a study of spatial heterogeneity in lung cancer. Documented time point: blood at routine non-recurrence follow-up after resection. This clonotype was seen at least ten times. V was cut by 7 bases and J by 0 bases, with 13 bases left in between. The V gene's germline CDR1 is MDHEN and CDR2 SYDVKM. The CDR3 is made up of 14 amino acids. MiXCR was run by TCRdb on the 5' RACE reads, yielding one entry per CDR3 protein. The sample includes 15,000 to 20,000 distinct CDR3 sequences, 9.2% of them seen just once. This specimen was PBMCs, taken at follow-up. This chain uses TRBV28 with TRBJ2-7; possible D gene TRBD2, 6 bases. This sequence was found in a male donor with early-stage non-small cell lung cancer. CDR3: CASKLVADSYEQYF. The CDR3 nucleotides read TGTGCCAGCAAGCTCGTAGCGGACTCCTACGAGCAGTACTTC.